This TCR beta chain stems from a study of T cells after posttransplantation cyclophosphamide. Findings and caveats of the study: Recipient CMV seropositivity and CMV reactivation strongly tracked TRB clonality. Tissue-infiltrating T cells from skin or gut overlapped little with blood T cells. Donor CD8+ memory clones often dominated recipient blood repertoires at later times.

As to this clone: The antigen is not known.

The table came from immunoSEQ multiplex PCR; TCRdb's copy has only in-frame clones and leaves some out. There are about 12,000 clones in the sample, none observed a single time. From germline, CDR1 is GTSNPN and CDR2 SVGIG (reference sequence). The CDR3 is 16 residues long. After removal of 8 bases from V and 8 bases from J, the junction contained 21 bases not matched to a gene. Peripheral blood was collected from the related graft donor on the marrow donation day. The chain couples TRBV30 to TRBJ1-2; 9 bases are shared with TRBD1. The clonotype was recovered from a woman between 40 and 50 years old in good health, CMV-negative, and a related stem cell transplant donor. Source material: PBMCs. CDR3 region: CAGRRLGTGGARGYTF. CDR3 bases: TGTGCCGGACGCCGACTGGGAACAGGGGGCGCGAGGGGCTACACCTTC.